This T cell receptor beta chain was found in a study of liver allograft versus peripheral blood T cells. Study-level background: Within transplanted livers, the T cell receptor repertoires were examined and compared against the repertoires present in the peripheral blood of liver transplant recipients.

This clonotype was counted a few times. As yet, its antigen is unknown. Whole-study results and caveats: It was reported that the T cell receptor repertoires found inside liver allografts differed from those that were detected in peripheral blood.

Germline lookup yields CDR1 MNHEY and CDR2 SVGAGI. This CDR3 region has 14 residues. The germline V and J ends were trimmed by 0 bases and 6 bases, with 10 bases remaining between them. Each CDR3 protein gets one entry after TCRdb re-called the reads with MiXCR. The repertoire holds about 14,000 distinct CDR3 sequences, about a fifth seen once, with roughly 2% in the top ten. The rearrangement joins TRBV6-5 to TRBJ2-3; tentative D call: TRBD1 (6 bases). The source of this sequence is a human patient who had a liver transplant. Some T cells may be supplied by the graft donor. The CDR3, as DNA: TGTGCCAGCAGTTACTCTACAGGGTTGGATACGCAGTATTTT. Its protein is CASSYSTGLDTQYF.